This record concerns one T cell receptor (beta chain) sequence. Its specificity is not known. The data were taken from a study of T cell responses to AZD1222 COVID-19 vaccine. Study observations and caveats: Baseline seropositivity characterized only six AZD1222 recipients. Samples come after the peak T cell response, not at day 14. Donors were chiefly white British, with a greater number of females, and clonal diversity was perhaps underestimated. The study found Spike-specific TCR breadth and depth rose after two AZD1222 doses.

The table came from immunoSEQ multiplex PCR; TCRdb's copy has only in-frame clones and leaves some out. There are approximately 80,000 clones in the sample; more than 75% occur only once, and 20% to 25% lies in the top ten. CDR1 MDHEN and CDR2 SYDVKM come from the germline V gene. The CDR3 spans 14 residues. Between the trimmed V and J ends, which lost 2 bases and 10 bases, there was a span of 17 bases. The material was peripheral blood, obtained on day 0 of AZD1222 vaccination. The receptor's source is an adult in good health. The chain carries TRBV28 and TRBJ1-1; D remains ambiguous. CDR3 in DNA: TGTGCCAGCAGTTTAATCGCGGCGCCGGAGCCAGCTTTCTTT. Protein: CASSLIAAPEPAFF.